This passage covers 26 T cell receptor beta chains from one sample sequenced in a study of blood T cell repertoires in COVID-19. TCRdb's copy holds only in-frame clones and misses some; the assay was immunoSEQ multiplex PCR. The sample consists of over 250,000 clones, 91% of them appearing once. Input material: peripheral blood. These receptors originate from a person aged 18 to 30 with COVID-19, enrolled during active disease.

V and J are TRBV19 and TRBJ2-3, with D perhaps TRBD1 (5 bases). Trimming took off 5 bases at V and 7 bases at J, with 19 bases between the two ends. Germline lookup yields CDR1 LNHDA and CDR2 SQIVND (reference sequence). This CDR3 spans 15 amino acids. CDR3 DNA: TGTGCCAGTAGTCAAATCGATGGGGCACAAAATACGCAGTATTTT. Protein sequence: CASSQIDGAQNTQYF.

V and J are TRBV11-3 and TRBJ2-4, with a tentative D call TRBD2 (5 bases). CDR3 size: 15 residues. Germline values: CDR1 SGHNT, CDR2 YENEEA. V lost 5 bases to trimming and J lost 7 bases, with 18 bases between them. CDR3 loop: CASSLSRGTSNIQYF. The CDR3 coding sequence is TGTGCCAGCAGCCTGAGTCGGGGTACCTCGAACATTCAGTACTTC.

The chain links TRBV19 to TRBJ2-7; D is perhaps TRBD2 (6 bases). CDR3 size: 14 residues. V was pared by 5 bases and J by 4 bases, with 15 bases between. Germline V gene lookup returns CDR1 LNHDA and CDR2 SQIVND (reference sequence). CDR3 sequence: CASSVSGAPYEQYF. The DNA of the CDR3 is TGTGCCAGTAGTGTTAGCGGAGCTCCGTACGAGCAGTACTTC. Full variable domain (remainder filled in from reference TRBV19 and TRBJ2-7): DGGITQSPKYLFRKEGQNVTLSCEQNLNHDAMYWYRQDPGQGLRLIYYSQIVNDFQKGDIAEGYSVSREKKESFPLTVTSAQKNPTAFYLCASSVSGAPYEQYFGPGTRLTVT.

The chain is built from TRBV27 and TRBJ1-1; 8 positions agree with TRBD1. CDR3 length: 15 residues. Germline trimming cut 6 bases from V and 5 bases from J; bases unmatched to any gene: 11. CDR1 MNHEY and CDR2 SMNVEV come from the germline V gene (reference sequence). The CDR3 nucleotides read TGTGCCAGCAGCCCTTCCAGGGGGCGCGGGACTGAAGCTTTCTTT. Its protein is CASSPSRGRGTEAFF.

The rearrangement joins TRBV4-1 to TRBJ2-7; 7 bases map to TRBD1. CDR1 is MGHRA, CDR2 YSYEKL, per germline. With 7 bases clipped from V and 6 bases from J, the junction kept 12 bases outside the gene matches. This CDR3 is 14 amino acids long. In DNA, the CDR3 is TGCGCCAGCAACCCCACAGGGGCAAAGGGCGAGCAGTACTTC. It translates to CASNPTGAKGEQYF.

The chain links TRBV20-1 to TRBJ2-3, with D maybe TRBD2 (5 bases). There are 11 residues in the CDR3. V lost 5 bases to trimming and J lost 8 bases, with 11 bases between them. CDR1 DFQATT and CDR2 SNEGSKA come from the germline V gene (reference sequence). The CDR3 spells CSAVGRATQYF. The CDR3 DNA sequence: TGCAGTGCTGTCGGGCGGGCTACGCAGTATTTT.

The rearrangement uses TRBV10-1 and TRBJ2-1; TRBD2 aligns across 9 bases. V was pared by 6 bases and J by 3 bases, with 21 bases of the junction left unmatched. The germline gives CDR1 WNHNN, CDR2 SYGVQD (reference sequence). The CDR3 spans 20 residues. CDR3 in DNA: TGCGCCAGCAGCCAGGACTACCTCAATACGACTAGCGGAGGCTACAATGAGCAGTTCTTC. Translation gives CASSQDYLNTTSGGYNEQFF.

The rearrangement links TRBV19 to TRBJ2-7; D possibly corresponds to TRBD2 (5 bases). V was pared by 4 bases and J by 4 bases, with 14 bases between. CDR1 is LNHDA, CDR2 SQIVND, per germline (reference sequence). The CDR3 loop spans 14 amino acids. The CDR3 sequence is CASSTTGYGYEQYF. The CDR3 DNA sequence: TGTGCCAGTAGTACCACGGGATACGGGTACGAGCAGTACTTC.

The rearrangement links TRBV18 to TRBJ1-5; no firm D call. Germline V gene lookup returns CDR1 KGHSH and CDR2 LQKENI. Trimming pared 2 bases from V and 0 bases from J, leaving 8 bases between. This CDR3 contains 15 residues. The CDR3: CASSPGQLSNQPQHF. For the CDR3, the DNA is TGTGCCAGCTCACCAGGGCAACTTAGCAATCAGCCCCAGCATTTT.

The CDR3 protein is CAIARGEVYGYTF. DNA of the CDR3: TGTGCCATCGCACGGGGGGAGGTCTATGGCTACACCTTC. The chain recombines TRBV10-3 with TRBJ1-2; perhaps TRBD1 as D (5 bases). The CDR3 is 13 residues long. Germline V CDR1 and CDR2: ENHRY, SYGVKD. Between the trimmed V and J ends, which lost 8 bases and 4 bases, there was a span of 14 bases.

Comment on this clone: This sample includes further DNA sequences coding for the same CDR3. The rearrangement uses TRBV7-9 and TRBJ1-4; 12 bases map to TRBD1. There are 15 residues in the CDR3. CDR1 and CDR2 from the germline V gene are SEHNR and FQNEAQ (reference sequence). The J segment lost 8 bases and the V segment lost 4 bases, leaving 5 bases of the junction unmatched. Here the CDR3 DNA reads TGTGCCAGCAGCTGGGGGACAGGGGGCAACGAAAAACTGTTTTTT. Translating gives CASSWGTGGNEKLFF.

The chain employs TRBV12-5 and TRBJ2-7; D is perhaps TRBD2 (7 bases). The CDR3 covers 13 residues. Trimming shortened V by 7 bases and J by 0 bases, and 10 bases separated the two germline ends. CDR1 LGHNT and CDR2 FRNRAP come from the germline V gene. DNA for the CDR3: TGTGCTAGTGCGGGGGGCCTCTCCTACGAGCAGTACTTC. It codes for CASAGGLSYEQYF.

The V gene is TRBV28, the J gene TRBJ2-7; D uncertain. The CDR3 runs 12 residues. Germline V gene lookup returns CDR1 MDHEN and CDR2 SYDVKM. Trimming shortened V by 6 bases and J by 2 bases, and 8 bases separated the two germline ends. The CDR3 loop is CASRAQPYEQYF. CDR3 nucleotides: TGTGCCAGCAGGGCTCAACCCTACGAGCAGTACTTC.

The chain has TRBV25-1 and TRBJ2-3; D is possibly TRBD2 (7 bases). CDR1 and CDR2 from the germline V gene are MGHDK and SYGVNS. The V end was cut by 8 bases, the J end by 6 bases, with 21 bases between. This CDR3 has 15 residues. CDR3 loop: CASPFGGPHTDTQYF. For the CDR3, the DNA is TGTGCCAGCCCCTTCGGGGGGCCACACACGGATACGCAGTATTTT.

This rearrangement joins TRBV7-9 to TRBJ2-5; TRBD2 matches at 7 bases. V shed 3 bases, J shed 2 bases, and the junction held 6 bases outside the gene matches. The CDR3 length is 15 residues. In germline, CDR1 is SEHNR, CDR2 FQNEAQ (reference sequence). The CDR3: CASSFRAAGQETQYF. The CDR3 region has the DNA TGTGCCAGCAGCTTCAGGGCAGCGGGACAAGAGACCCAGTACTTC. Complete variable domain (other parts from reference TRBV7-9 and TRBJ2-5): DTGVSQNPRHKITKRGQNVTFRCDPISEHNRLYWYRQTLGQGPEFLTYFQNEAQLEKSRLLSDRFSAERPKGSFSTLEIQRTEQGDSAMYLCASSFRAAGQETQYFGPGTRLLVL.

V is TRBV25-1 and J is TRBJ2-5; 11 nucleotides line up with TRBD1. The CDR3 length is 17 residues. In germline, CDR1 is MGHDK, CDR2 SYGVNS. Losses at the gene ends were 3 bases for V and 2 bases for J; bases not matched to a gene: 8. CDR3 sequence: CASSDPPGQGGQETQYF. DNA of the CDR3: TGTGCCAGCAGTGATCCACCGGGACAGGGGGGGCAAGAGACCCAGTACTTC.

V gene TRBV28 combines with J gene TRBJ2-1; 8 positions agree with TRBD2. Trimming removed 6 bases from V and 7 bases from J; junction bases left unmatched: 14. The CDR3 runs 16 residues. Germline lookup yields CDR1 MDHEN and CDR2 SYDVKM. The CDR3 spells CASRRLAGLRTNEQFF. The CDR3, as DNA: TGTGCCAGCAGACGTCTAGCGGGCCTCCGAACAAATGAGCAGTTCTTC.

The genes are TRBV25-1 and TRBJ2-1, with D maybe TRBD2 (6 bases). Germline CDR1 is MGHDK and CDR2 is SYGVNS. V was trimmed by 3 bases and J by 9 bases, leaving 15 bases between them. The CDR3 totals 14 residues. The CDR3 DNA is TGTGCCAGCAGTGATAGCGGACGGAGCGGTGAGCAGTTCTTC. Protein product: CASSDSGRSGEQFF. Together with reference TRBV25-1 and TRBJ2-1, the CDR3 gives the full variable domain: EADIYQTPRYLVIGTGKKITLECSQTMGHDKMYWYQQDPGMELHLIHYSYGVNSTEKGDLSSESTVSRIRTEHFPLTLESARPSHTSQYLCASSDSGRSGEQFFGPGTRLTVL.

The chain joins TRBV9 to TRBJ2-7; possibly TRBD2 for D (5 bases). Germline lookup yields CDR1 SGDLS and CDR2 YYNGEE. V lost 0 bases, J lost 4 bases, and 11 bases lay in between. CDR3 length: 14 amino acids. CDR3 nucleotides: TGTGCCAGCAGCGTAGGCTTGGGAGAATACGAGCAGTACTTC. Translating it yields CASSVGLGEYEQYF.

The V gene is TRBV20-1, the J gene TRBJ2-1; 9 nucleotides align to TRBD2. The CDR3 extends over 11 amino acids. Germline CDR1 is DFQATT and CDR2 is SNEGSKA (reference sequence). V gave up 5 bases and J gave up 12 bases; unmatched junction bases: 5. The CDR3 here is CSALRGLAQFF. CDR3 nucleotide sequence: TGCAGTGCTCTGCGGGGACTAGCGCAGTTCTTC.

The chain uses TRBV4-3 and TRBJ1-1; D uncertain. CDR1 and CDR2 (germline): LGHNA, YSLEER. This CDR3 comprises 19 residues. The germline V and J ends were trimmed by 0 bases and 0 bases, with 20 bases remaining between them. The chain's CDR3 is CASSQDPPWGDVMNTEAFF. CDR3 bases: TGCGCCAGCAGCCAAGATCCCCCCTGGGGAGATGTTATGAACACTGAAGCTTTCTTT.

The V gene is TRBV6-5, the J gene TRBJ1-2, with a possible D match to TRBD1 (6 bases). V lost 11 bases to trimming and J lost 8 bases, with 21 bases between them. This CDR3 has 13 residues. Germline-derived CDR1 and CDR2 are MNHEY and SVGAGI. The CDR3 protein is CACDYLGGAGYTF. In DNA, the CDR3 is TGTGCCTGCGACTACCTGGGGGGGGCAGGCTACACCTTC.

The chain combines TRBV3-1 (or the pseudogene TRBV3-2) with TRBJ2-3, with D maybe TRBD2 (5 bases). CDR3 size: 14 residues. Germline V lookup: CDR1 LGHDT, CDR2 YNNKEL (reference sequence). The V and J ends lost 6 bases and 5 bases respectively, with 15 bases between them. CDR3 DNA sequence: TGTGCCAGCAGTCAGCATAAAGGGAGAGATACGCAGTATTTT. This translates into CASSQHKGRDTQYF.

V and J are TRBV5-1 and TRBJ2-7; 14 nucleotides line up with TRBD2. CDR3 length equals 14 residues. V gave up 4 bases and J gave up 5 bases; unmatched junction bases: 2. Per germline, CDR1 SGHRS and CDR2 YFSETQ. The CDR3 DNA sequence: TGCGCCAGCAGCCCGGGACTAGCGGGAGACGAGCAGTACTTC. Translated: CASSPGLAGDEQYF.

The CDR3: CASSDTSGALYNEQFF. The DNA of the CDR3 is TGTGCCAGCAGTGATACTAGCGGAGCACTTTACAATGAGCAGTTCTTC. V is TRBV28 and J is TRBJ2-1; 8 bases match TRBD2. The CDR3 extends over 16 amino acids. V shed 5 bases, J shed 4 bases, and the junction held 10 bases outside the gene matches. The germline gives CDR1 MDHEN, CDR2 SYDVKM.

V is TRBV6-5 and J is TRBJ2-5, with TRBD1 matching 10 bases. V lost 4 bases and J lost 5; bases outside the gene matches: 7. Looked up from germline, CDR1 is MNHEY and CDR2 is SVGAGI. The CDR3 contains 15 residues. The CDR3 is CASSSLTGGSETQYF. The CDR3 nucleotides are TGTGCCAGCAGTTCCCTGACAGGGGGCTCGGAGACCCAGTACTTC.